This T cell receptor (beta chain) was retrieved from a study of blood T cell repertoires in COVID-19. In the study overall: Samples representing acute and convalescent COVID-19 were sourced from the United States, Italy and Spain. T cells, B-cell-depleted T cells, or PBMCs supplied cDNA or gDNA.

Authors' data handling: Amplification from reference gene primers served as the basis for estimated nucleated cell counts. Assay used: immunoSEQ multiplex PCR; TCRdb lists only in-frame clones, some missing. That table supplies the V and J calls and clone size; D and trimming were determined from the DNA. The data show 150,000 to 200,000 clones, around nine tenths seen once. The table lists this clone with a count of one. The junction had 6 bases not matched to a gene; V was cut back by 0 bases and J by 5 bases. Germline V CDR1 and CDR2: LGHNA, YNFKEQ. This CDR3 comprises 16 residues. Sequenced input: peripheral blood. The chain links TRBV4-2 to TRBJ2-2, with 7 bases lining up with TRBD2. This receptor was taken from a man aged 35 to 55 with active or convalescent COVID-19. The CDR3 reads CASSQESSGDTGELFF. The CDR3 DNA is TGTGCCAGCAGCCAAGAGTCCAGCGGGGATACCGGGGAGCTGTTTTTT.